This note documents a single TCR beta chain sequence. Antigen specificity is unknown. Germline loops: CDR1 SGHVS, CDR2 FNYEAQ. The CDR3 runs 13 residues. V lost 3 bases and J lost 3, with 9 bases in between. This record belongs to a study of blood T cells in healthy people across ages. The donors, all healthy, were Caucasians living in Russia, aged roughly 6 to 100. Findings and limits, study-wide: Age showed a roughly linear inverse relationship with TCR beta diversity per million T cells.

Next came a second PCR, run for about 6 to 11 cycles, which used a sample-barcoded 5' primer along with a J-beta primer mix. TCRdb reprocessed the 5' RACE reads via MiXCR and lists one record per CDR3 protein. The sample comprises hundreds of thousands of distinct CDR3 sequences, 58% of which are singletons, and 22% rests with the top ten. The chain employs TRBV7-6 and TRBJ2-7, with D unresolved. The sequence was collected from a man aged 25-40 years in good health. Sequences were obtained from blood. The DNA for the CDR3 is TGTGCCAGCAGCTTGTACAGCCACTACGAGCAGTACTTC. This encodes CASSLYSHYEQYF. Filled out from reference TRBV7-6 and TRBJ2-7, the complete variable domain reads GAGVSQSPRYKVTKRGQDVALRCDPISGHVSLYWYRQALGQGPEFLTYFNYEAQQDKSGLPNDRFSAERPEGSISTLTIQRTEQRDSAMYRCASSLYSHYEQYFGPGTRLTVT.